One sample yielded the 10 T cell receptor beta chains listed below, sequenced in a study of T-cell memory formation after mild COVID-19. One entry per CDR3 protein, called by TCRdb with MiXCR from the 5' RACE reads. The sample records more than 300,000 distinct CDR3 sequences, 20% to 25% being singletons. Specimen: PBMCs or a T cell subset sorted from them (not recorded which). The receptors derive from a man younger than 35 who had mild COVID-19 (a few samples of this study predate the infection). Cell type and time point are not known.

In this sample, this clonotype turned up many times. The gene calls are TRBV4-1 and TRBJ2-3; the D gene is possibly TRBD1 (5 bases). The CDR3 totals 14 residues. Germline V lookup: CDR1 MGHRA, CDR2 YSYEKL. Trimming took 3 bases from V and 3 from J, leaving 10 bases between them. The CDR3 DNA is TGCGCCAGCAGCCAGGGGCTCGCGACAGATACGCAGTATTTT. Translation gives CASSQGLATDTQYF.

This chain uses TRBV7-2 with TRBJ1-4, with D uncertain. CDR1 is SGHTA and CDR2 is FQGNSA in the germline V gene. Between the trimmed V and J ends, which lost 3 bases and 6 bases, there was a span of 5 bases. The CDR3 runs 12 residues. The CDR3 region is CASSLSHEKLFF. The CDR3 DNA is TGTGCCAGCAGCTTGAGCCATGAAAAACTGTTTTTT.

The chain carries TRBV4-1 and TRBJ1-5; D is undetermined. V was pared by 5 bases and J by 0 bases, with 14 bases between. The germline CDR1 and CDR2 sequences are MGHRA and YSYEKL. The CDR3 has 16 amino acids. CDR3 bases: TGCGCCAGCAGCGAACAACAGTACTATAGCAATCAGCCCCAGCATTTT. Encoded protein: CASSEQQYYSNQPQHF.

This clonotype was observed a handful of times. This chain links TRBV20-1 with TRBJ2-7, with D perhaps matching TRBD2 (6 bases). The CDR3 sequence is 14 residues long. Germline V lookup: CDR1 DFQATT, CDR2 SNEGSKA (reference sequence). The V end was cut by 3 bases, the J end by 3 bases, with 15 bases between. The CDR3 DNA follows: TGCAGTGCTAGGGGGGGACCGCTAAGCTACGAGCAGTACTTC. This encodes CSARGGPLSYEQYF.

The V call is TRBV2, the J call TRBJ2-1, with 9 nucleotides matching TRBD1. V lost 7 bases and J lost 8; bases outside the gene matches: 9. Germline lookup yields CDR1 SNHLY and CDR2 FYNNEI. The CDR3 covers 14 residues. In DNA, the CDR3 is TGTGCCAGCACTCAGGACAGGGGTGGCGATGAGCAGTTCTTC. It yields the protein CASTQDRGGDEQFF.

In its sample, this clonotype was seen a few times. The rearrangement joins TRBV12-3 or TRBV12-4 to TRBJ2-5; no definite D call. The V and J ends lost 5 bases and 5 bases respectively, with 15 bases between them. The CDR3 runs 14 residues. CDR3 coding DNA: TGTGCCAGCAGTCTCCGGGCCCTGGGCGAGACCCAGTACTTC. It is translated as CASSLRALGETQYF.

V and J are TRBV20-1 and TRBJ2-6; TRBD1 agrees at 12 bases. Germline V lookup: CDR1 DFQATT, CDR2 SNEGSKA (reference sequence). V lost 5 bases to trimming and J lost 0 bases; unmatched junction nucleotides: 2. The CDR3 covers 16 residues. In DNA form, the CDR3 reads TGCAGTGCTTGGGGACAGGGGGCCTCTGGGGCCAACGTCCTGACTTTC. Protein: CSAWGQGASGANVLTF.

This clonotype was observed a handful of times. The chain couples TRBV6-2 or TRBV6-3 to TRBJ2-7, with 7 bases fitting TRBD1. Germline loops: CDR1 MNHEY, CDR2 SVGEGT. The V segment lost 6 bases and the J segment 0 bases; nucleotides outside the gene matches: 8. This CDR3 comprises 15 residues. Here the CDR3 reads CASSGTVTNSYEQYV. As DNA, the CDR3 is TGTGCCAGCAGCGGGACAGTGACCAACTCCTACGAGCAGTACGTC.

V usage is TRBV9 and J usage is TRBJ2-2; a possible D gene is TRBD2 (7 bases). The germline CDR1 and CDR2 sequences are SGDLS and YYNGEE. Trimming removed 4 bases from V and 4 bases from J, with 26 bases in between. This CDR3 contains 19 residues. The CDR3 coding sequence is TGTGCCAGCAGCTCCTATTGGGGGGGAACAGGGTCCGGCACCGGGGAGCTGTTTTTT. It is translated as CASSSYWGGTGSGTGELFF.

This clonotype came up a few times. The rearrangement joins TRBV2 to TRBJ2-5, with D unclear. The CDR3 totals 14 residues. With 6 bases removed from V and 4 bases from J, the gap between germline ends came to 15 bases. The germline V gene has CDR1 SNHLY and CDR2 FYNNEI. This chain's CDR3 is CASRFDNSGETQYF. The CDR3 DNA reads as TGTGCCAGCAGATTCGATAACTCAGGAGAGACCCAGTACTTC.